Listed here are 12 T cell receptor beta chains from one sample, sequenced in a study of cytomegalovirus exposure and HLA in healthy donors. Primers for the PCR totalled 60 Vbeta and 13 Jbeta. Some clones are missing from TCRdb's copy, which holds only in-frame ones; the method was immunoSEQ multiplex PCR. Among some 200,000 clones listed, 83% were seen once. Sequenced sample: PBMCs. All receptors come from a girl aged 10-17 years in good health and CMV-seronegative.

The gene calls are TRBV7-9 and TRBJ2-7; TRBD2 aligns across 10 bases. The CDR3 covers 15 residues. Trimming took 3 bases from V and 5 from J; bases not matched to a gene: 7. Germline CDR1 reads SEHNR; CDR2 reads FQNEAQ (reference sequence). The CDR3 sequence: CASSLASGRVHEQYF. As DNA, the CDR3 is TGTGCCAGCAGCTTGGCGAGCGGGAGGGTCCACGAGCAGTACTTC.

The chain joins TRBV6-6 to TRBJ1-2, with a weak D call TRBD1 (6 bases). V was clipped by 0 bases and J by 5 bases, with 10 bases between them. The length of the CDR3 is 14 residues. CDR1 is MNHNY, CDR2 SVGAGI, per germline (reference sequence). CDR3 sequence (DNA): TGTGCCAGCAGTTACTCGGACAGAGGGTATGGCTACACCTTC. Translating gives CASSYSDRGYGYTF.

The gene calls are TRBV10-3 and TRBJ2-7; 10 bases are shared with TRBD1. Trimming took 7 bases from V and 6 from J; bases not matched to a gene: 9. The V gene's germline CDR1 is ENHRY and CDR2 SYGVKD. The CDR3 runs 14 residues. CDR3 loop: CAITRTGGSGEQYF. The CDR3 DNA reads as TGTGCCATCACCAGGACAGGGGGATCGGGCGAGCAGTACTTC.

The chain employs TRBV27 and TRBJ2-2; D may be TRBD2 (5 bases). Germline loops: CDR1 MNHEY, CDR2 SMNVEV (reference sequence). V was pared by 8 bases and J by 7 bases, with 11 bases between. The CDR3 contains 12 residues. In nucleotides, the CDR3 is TGTGCCAGCGGACGGGAAGTCGGGGAGCTGTTTTTT. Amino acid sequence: CASGREVGELFF.

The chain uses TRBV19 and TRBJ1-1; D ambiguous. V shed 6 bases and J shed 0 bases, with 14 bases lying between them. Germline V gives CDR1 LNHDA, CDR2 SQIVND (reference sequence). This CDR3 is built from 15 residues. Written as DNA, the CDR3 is TGTGCCAGTAGCTACGTTAGATCCATGAACACTGAAGCTTTCTTT. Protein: CASSYVRSMNTEAFF.

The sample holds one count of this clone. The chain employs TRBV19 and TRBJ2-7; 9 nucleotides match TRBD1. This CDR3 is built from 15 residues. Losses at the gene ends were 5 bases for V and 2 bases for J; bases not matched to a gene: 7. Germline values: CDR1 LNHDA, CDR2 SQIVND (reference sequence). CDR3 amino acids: CASSPLGQGTYEQYF. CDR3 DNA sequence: TGTGCCAGTAGTCCGCTGGGACAGGGAACCTACGAGCAGTACTTC.

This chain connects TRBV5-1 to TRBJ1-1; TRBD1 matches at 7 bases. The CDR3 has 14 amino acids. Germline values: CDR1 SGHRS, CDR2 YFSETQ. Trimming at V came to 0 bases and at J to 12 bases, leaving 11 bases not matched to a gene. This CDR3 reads CASSLDEGGEGSFF. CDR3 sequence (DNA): TGCGCCAGCAGCTTGGATGAAGGGGGCGAAGGGTCTTTCTTT.

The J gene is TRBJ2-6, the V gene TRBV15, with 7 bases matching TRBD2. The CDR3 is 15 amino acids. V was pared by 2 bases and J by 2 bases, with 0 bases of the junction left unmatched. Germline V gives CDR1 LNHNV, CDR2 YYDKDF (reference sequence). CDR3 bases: TGTGCCACCAGCAGACTAGCGGCTGGGGCCAACGTCCTGACTTTC. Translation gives CATSRLAAGANVLTF. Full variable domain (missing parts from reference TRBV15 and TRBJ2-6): DAMVIQNPRYQVTQFGKPVTLSCSQTLNHNVMYWYQQKSSQAPKLLFHYYDKDFNNEADTPDNFQSRRPNTSFCFLDIRSPGLGDTAMYLCATSRLAAGANVLTFGAGSRLTVL.

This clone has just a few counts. The CDR3 bases are TGCAGCGCGCTGAATGAGGGCTACACCTTC. Its translation is CSALNEGYTF. This chain links TRBV29-1 with TRBJ1-2; D is undetermined. Germline V gene lookup returns CDR1 SQVTM and CDR2 ANQGSEA. V was clipped by 7 bases and J by 8 bases, with 11 bases between them. The CDR3 spans 10 residues.

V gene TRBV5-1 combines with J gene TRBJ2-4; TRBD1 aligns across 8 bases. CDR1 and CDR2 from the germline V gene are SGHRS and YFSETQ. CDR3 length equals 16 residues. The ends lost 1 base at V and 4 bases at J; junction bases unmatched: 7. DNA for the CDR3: TGCGCCAGCAGCTTGCCGCAGGGGGCGCAGAAAAACATTCAGTACTTC. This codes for CASSLPQGAQKNIQYF.

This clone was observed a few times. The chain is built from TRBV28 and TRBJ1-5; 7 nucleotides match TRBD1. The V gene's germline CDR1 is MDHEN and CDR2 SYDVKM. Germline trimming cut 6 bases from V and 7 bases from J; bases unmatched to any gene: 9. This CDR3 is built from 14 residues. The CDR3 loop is CASRKRQGHQPQHF. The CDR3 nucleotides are TGTGCCAGCAGAAAAAGACAGGGACACCAGCCCCAGCATTTT.

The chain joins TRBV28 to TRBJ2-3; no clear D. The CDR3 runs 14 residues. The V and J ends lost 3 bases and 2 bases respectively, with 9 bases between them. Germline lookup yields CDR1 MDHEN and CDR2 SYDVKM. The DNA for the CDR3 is TGTGCCAGCAGTTTTCCCCTCCCCACAGATACGCAGTATTTT. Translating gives CASSFPLPTDTQYF.